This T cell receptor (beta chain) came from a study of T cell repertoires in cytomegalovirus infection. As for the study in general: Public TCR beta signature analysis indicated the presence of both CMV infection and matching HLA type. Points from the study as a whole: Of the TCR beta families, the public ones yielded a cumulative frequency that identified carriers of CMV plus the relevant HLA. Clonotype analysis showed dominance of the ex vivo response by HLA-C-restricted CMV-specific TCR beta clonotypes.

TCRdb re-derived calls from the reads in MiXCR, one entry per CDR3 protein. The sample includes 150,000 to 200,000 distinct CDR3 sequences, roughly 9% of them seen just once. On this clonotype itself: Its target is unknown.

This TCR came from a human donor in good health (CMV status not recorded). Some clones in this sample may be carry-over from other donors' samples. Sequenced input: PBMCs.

Written as DNA, the CDR3 is TGTGCCAGCAGCCGTTTACAGGGTTTCAACACTGAAGCTTTCTTT. It codes for CASSRLQGFNTEAFF. The genes are TRBV14 and TRBJ1-1; a weak D match, TRBD1 (6 bases). CDR1 and CDR2 (germline): SGHDN, FVKESK. Trimming shortened V by 4 bases and J by 2 bases, and 14 bases separated the two germline ends. This CDR3 comprises 15 residues.